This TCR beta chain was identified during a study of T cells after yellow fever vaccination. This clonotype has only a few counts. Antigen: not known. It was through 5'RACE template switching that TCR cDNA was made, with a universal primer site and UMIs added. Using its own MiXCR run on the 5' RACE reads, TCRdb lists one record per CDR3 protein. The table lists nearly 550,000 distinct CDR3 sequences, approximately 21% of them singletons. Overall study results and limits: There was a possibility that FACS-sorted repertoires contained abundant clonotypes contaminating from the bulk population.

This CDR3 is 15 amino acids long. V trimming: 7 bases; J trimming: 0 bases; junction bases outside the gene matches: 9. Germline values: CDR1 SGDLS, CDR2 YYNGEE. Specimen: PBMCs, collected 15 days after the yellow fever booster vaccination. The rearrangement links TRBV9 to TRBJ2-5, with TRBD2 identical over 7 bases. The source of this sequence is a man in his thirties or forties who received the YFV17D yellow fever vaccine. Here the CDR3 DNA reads TGTGCCAGCGGAGCGACGGGAGGTTACCAAGAGACCCAGTACTTC. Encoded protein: CASGATGGYQETQYF.